These 25 T cell receptor beta chains were sequenced from one sample in a study of cytomegalovirus exposure and HLA in healthy donors. The PCR was carried out with 60 Vbeta primers and 13 Jbeta primers. Some clones are missing from TCRdb's copy, which holds only in-frame ones; the method was immunoSEQ multiplex PCR. Of some 170,000 clones in the sample, around four fifths are singletons; the top ten hold 9% to 10%. The sequencing sample was made of PBMCs. The source of these receptors is a man between 18 and 35 years old in good health and CMV-seropositive.

The rearrangement joins TRBV10-2 to TRBJ2-7; 7 positions match TRBD2. V was pared by 8 bases and J by 2 bases, with 9 bases of the junction left unmatched. The CDR3 is 14 residues long. Per germline, CDR1 WSHSY and CDR2 SAAADI. The CDR3 DNA reads TGCGCCAGCCGGGGGAGTGGGGGGGCCTACGAGCAGTACTTC. The encoded protein is CASRGSGGAYEQYF.

This clone has only a few counts. The chain uses TRBV5-1 and TRBJ2-4, with 8 positions matching TRBD2. This CDR3 comprises 13 residues. Germline V lookup: CDR1 SGHRS, CDR2 YFSETQ. After removal of 5 bases from V and 6 bases from J, the junction contained 4 bases not matched to a gene. CDR3 residues: CASSTLAGNIQYF. DNA for the CDR3: TGCGCCAGCAGTACCCTAGCGGGAAACATTCAGTACTTC.

This clone was counted only a few times. This rearrangement joins TRBV10-3 to TRBJ2-7; 9 bases match TRBD2. Germline CDR1 ENHRY, CDR2 SYGVKD. Losses at the gene ends were 4 bases for V and 5 bases for J; bases not matched to a gene: 9. The CDR3 contains 15 residues. The CDR3 nucleotides are TGTGCCATCAGTGGCCCGGGACTAGCAGGGCACGAGCAGTACTTC. Translation gives CAISGPGLAGHEQYF.

The V and J genes are TRBV10-3 and TRBJ2-7; the match to TRBD2 covers 9 bases. The V and J ends lost 6 bases and 6 bases, in that order; junction bases with no gene match: 12. This CDR3 region has 15 residues. The germline V gene has CDR1 ENHRY and CDR2 SYGVKD. CDR3 sequence: CAISVSAGGASEQYF. As DNA, the CDR3 is TGTGCCATCAGCGTGTCGGCGGGGGGGGCCTCCGAGCAGTACTTC.

The rearrangement uses TRBV7-9 and TRBJ1-3; 8 bases agree with TRBD1. J gave up 8 bases and V 5 bases, and 14 bases lay outside the gene matches. CDR3 length equals 16 residues. Per the germline V gene, CDR1 is SEHNR and CDR2 is FQNEAQ (reference sequence). The CDR3 region has the DNA TGTGCCAGCAGCCTCAGCCCAAACAGGGGGATGGACACCATATATTTT. As protein: CASSLSPNRGMDTIYF.

The chain couples TRBV10-3 to TRBJ2-7; 7 bases align to TRBD2. Germline CDR1 is ENHRY and CDR2 is SYGVKD. V trimming: 4 bases; J trimming: 7 bases; junction bases outside the gene matches: 4. CDR3 length equals 12 residues. The CDR3 DNA reads TGTGCCATCAGTGCGGGAGGTGGGGAGCAGTACTTC. It codes for CAISAGGGEQYF.

The rearrangement uses TRBV27 and TRBJ2-7; 14 bases are shared with TRBD2. CDR3 length equals 14 residues. The J segment lost 4 bases and the V segment lost 6 bases, leaving 2 bases of the junction unmatched. Germline V lookup: CDR1 MNHEY, CDR2 SMNVEV (reference sequence). The CDR3 loop reads CASRGLAGVYEQYF. CDR3 in DNA: TGTGCCAGCAGGGGACTAGCGGGAGTGTACGAGCAGTACTTC.

The chain's CDR3 is CASSLYRNEKLFF. The CDR3 coding sequence is TGTGCCAGCAGCTTGTACAGGAATGAAAAACTGTTTTTT. V and J are TRBV5-8 and TRBJ1-4; a possible D gene is TRBD1 (5 bases). CDR1 is SGHTS and CDR2 is YDEGEE in the germline V gene. Trimming shortened V by 1 base and J by 5 bases, and 6 bases separated the two germline ends. CDR3 size: 13 residues.

The V and J genes are TRBV27 and TRBJ2-5, with 9 bases identical to TRBD1. J gave up 6 bases and V 5 bases, and 4 bases lay outside the gene matches. CDR1 is MNHEY and CDR2 is SMNVEV in the germline V gene (reference sequence). The CDR3 runs 13 residues. CDR3 coding DNA: TGTGCCAGCAGTAAGGACAGGGGACAGACCCAGTACTTC. Protein: CASSKDRGQTQYF.

The chain combines TRBV27 with TRBJ2-1, with D possibly being TRBD2 (7 bases). The V end was cut by 2 bases, the J end by 9 bases, with 20 bases between. The CDR3 totals 16 residues. Germline lookup yields CDR1 MNHEY and CDR2 SMNVEV (reference sequence). This chain's CDR3 is CASSLSFSWGGSEQFF. CDR3 coding DNA: TGTGCCAGCAGTTTAAGTTTCTCGTGGGGGGGCAGTGAGCAGTTCTTC.

The chain uses TRBV6-5 and TRBJ1-5; 8 nucleotides line up with TRBD1. J lost 6 bases, V lost 6 bases, and 7 bases had no gene match. CDR3 length: 14 amino acids. Germline CDR1 reads MNHEY; CDR2 reads SVGAGI. CDR3 nucleotides: TGTGCCAGCAGCCGACAGGGGTCGGGTCAGCCCCAGCATTTT. Amino acid sequence: CASSRQGSGQPQHF.

As DNA, the CDR3 is TGTGCTAGTGGTTTGGGTCGGGGCCAAGGGAGGGACGAGCAGTACTTC. Protein sequence: CASGLGRGQGRDEQYF. V is TRBV12-5 and J is TRBJ2-7, with TRBD2 matching 7 bases. J lost 5 bases, V lost 1 base, and 11 bases had no gene match. Germline V CDR1 and CDR2: LGHNT, FRNRAP. The CDR3 consists of 16 residues.

Worth noting for this clone: Other nucleotide sequences in the sample specify the same CDR3. J is TRBJ2-7 and V is TRBV4-1, with 7 positions matching TRBD2. V was clipped by 3 bases and J by 0 bases; unmatched bases: 11. The CDR3 covers 17 residues. Germline V CDR1 and CDR2: MGHRA, YSYEKL. CDR3: CASSHDTGGINSYEQYF. CDR3 DNA: TGCGCCAGCAGCCATGACACCGGGGGGATCAACTCCTACGAGCAGTACTTC.

The rearrangement links TRBV19 to TRBJ2-1; D might be TRBD2 (6 bases). The CDR3 length is 14 residues. From germline, CDR1 is LNHDA and CDR2 SQIVND (reference sequence). V was pared by 4 bases and J by 3 bases, with 10 bases between. As DNA, the CDR3 is TGTGCCAGTAGTACCCGGGGAGGCTACAATGAGCAGTTCTTC. This gives the protein CASSTRGGYNEQFF. The whole variable domain, filled in from reference TRBV19 and TRBJ2-1, reads DGGITQSPKYLFRKEGQNVTLSCEQNLNHDAMYWYRQDPGQGLRLIYYSQIVNDFQKGDIAEGYSVSREKKESFPLTVTSAQKNPTAFYLCASSTRGGYNEQFFGPGTRLTVL.

This chain joins TRBV5-5 and TRBJ1-5, with D unclear. V gave up 3 bases and J gave up 0 bases, with 16 bases separating them. Germline-derived CDR1 and CDR2 are SGHKS and YYEKEE (reference sequence). The CDR3 extends over 17 amino acids. The CDR3 DNA reads as TGTGCCAGCAGCTCCGAACGGAGCTGGAGTAGCAATCAGCCCCAGCATTTT. It specifies CASSSERSWSSNQPQHF.

This clone was counted only a few times. J is TRBJ2-5 and V is TRBV19; D unclear. V lost 5 bases and J lost 1, with 8 bases in between. Germline V CDR1 and CDR2: LNHDA, SQIVND (reference sequence). The CDR3 contains 13 residues. The CDR3 DNA follows: TGTGCCAGTAGTGAGTACAGCCAAGAGACCCAGTACTTC. Translated: CASSEYSQETQYF.

The genes are TRBV19 and TRBJ2-1, with D possibly being TRBD1 (5 bases). The CDR3 length is 15 residues. Germline CDR1 reads LNHDA; CDR2 reads SQIVND (reference sequence). V gave up 4 bases and J gave up 7 bases, with 17 bases separating them. The CDR3: CASSTTRGRGNEQFF. The CDR3 coding sequence is TGTGCCAGTAGTACGACCCGTGGAAGGGGTAATGAGCAGTTCTTC.

With regard to this clone: The final CDR3 position lacks the conserved phenylalanine or tryptophan, pointing to a likely read error. This chain's CDR3 is CASSLSQGSPLHL. As DNA, the CDR3 is TGTGCCAGCAGTCTCTCGCAGGGTTCACCCCTCCACCTT. This rearrangement joins TRBV6-5 to TRBJ1-6; a possible D gene is TRBD1 (5 bases). The CDR3 totals 13 residues. CDR1 is MNHEY and CDR2 is SVGAGI in the germline V gene. V lost 5 bases and J 9 bases, leaving 11 bases between the germline ends.

The genes are TRBV19 and TRBJ1-1, with unresolved D. The CDR3 has 17 residues. The V and J ends lost 1 base and 7 bases respectively, with 22 bases between them. CDR1 is LNHDA and CDR2 is SQIVND in the germline V gene (reference sequence). CDR3 residues: CASSIGSGRVGSGEAFF. The CDR3 nucleotides read TGTGCCAGTAGTATAGGATCAGGTAGGGTCGGGAGCGGTGAAGCTTTCTTT.

V gene TRBV11-2 combines with J gene TRBJ1-3; D call uncertain. The CDR3 consists of 16 residues. Between the trimmed V and J ends, which lost 0 bases and 0 bases, there was a span of 9 bases. The germline gives CDR1 SGHAT, CDR2 FQNNGV. The CDR3 is CASSLDRHSSGNTIYF. The CDR3 DNA reads TGTGCCAGCAGCTTAGATCGGCACAGCTCTGGAAACACCATATATTTT.

In regard to this clone: Lacking the conserved final phenylalanine or tryptophan, this CDR3 likely reflects a read error. This chain joins TRBV7-2 and TRBJ1-6; 8 bases are a match to TRBD1. Germline CDR1 is SGHTA and CDR2 is FQGNSA. V dropped 6 bases and J dropped 6; count of bases not matched to a gene: 4. The CDR3 length is 14 residues. As DNA, the CDR3 is TGTGCCAGCAGACAGACAGGGGTTAATTCACCCCTCCACCTT. Translated, it gives CASRQTGVNSPLHL.

The chain links TRBV20-1 to TRBJ2-5; TRBD1 might be the D (6 bases). The CDR3 is made up of 11 amino acids. Germline assignment: CDR1 DFQATT and CDR2 SNEGSKA (reference sequence). V shed 3 bases and J shed 8 bases, with 10 bases lying between them. The CDR3 DNA follows: TGCAGTGCTAGTAATGGGGGCACCCAGTACTTC. Translating gives CSASNGGTQYF.

The chain joins TRBV11-1 to TRBJ2-2; D possibly corresponds to TRBD2 (6 bases). This CDR3 is 15 amino acids long. Between the trimmed V and J ends, which lost 7 bases and 0 bases, there was a span of 12 bases. CDR1 and CDR2 from the germline V gene are SGHAT and FQDESV (reference sequence). The chain's CDR3 is CASNYGDSNTGELFF. DNA for the CDR3: TGTGCCAGCAACTACGGGGACTCGAACACCGGGGAGCTGTTTTTT. The full variable domain, completed using reference TRBV11-1 and TRBJ2-2, is EAEVAQSPRYKITEKSQAVAFWCDPISGHATLYWYRQILGQGPELLVQFQDESVVDDSQLPKDRFSAERLKGVDSTLKIQPAELGDSAMYLCASNYGDSNTGELFFGEGSRLTVL.

The chain is built from TRBV7-2 and TRBJ2-1, with 7 bases that match TRBD2. The V gene end was trimmed by 2 bases and the J gene end by 4 bases; junction bases not matched to a gene: 5. The CDR3 runs 15 residues. Looked up from germline, CDR1 is SGHTA and CDR2 is FQGNSA. DNA of the CDR3: TGTGCCAGCAGCTTACTCCGGGAGGCATACAATGAGCAGTTCTTC. Translation: CASSLLREAYNEQFF.

The chain recombines TRBV10-3 with TRBJ1-4; D gene ambiguous. Germline-derived CDR1 and CDR2 are ENHRY and SYGVKD. Trimming took off 3 bases at V and 0 bases at J, with 5 bases between the two ends. There are 14 residues in the CDR3. DNA of the CDR3: TGTGCCATCAGTGAAAGAGCAACTAATGAAAAACTGTTTTTT. Protein product: CAISERATNEKLFF.